This T cell receptor beta chain was recovered during a study of response to subunit inactivated influenza vaccine. Study results and limitations: There was a suggestion from the authors that each seasonal influenza vaccination recruits few new T cells.

Per the germline V gene, CDR1 is SGHRS and CDR2 is YFSETQ. Trimming took off 0 bases at V and 4 bases at J, with 13 bases between the two ends. The CDR3 consists of 15 residues. In TCRdb, the RT-PCR reads were re-called with MiXCR into one record per CDR3 protein. The sample holds some 850,000 distinct CDR3 sequences, around a sixth seen once. Only a few counts were recorded for this clonotype. Antigen: not known. The sequence derives from a man in his fifties or sixties who received an inactivated influenza vaccine. The J gene is TRBJ1-1, the V gene TRBV5-1; D remains ambiguous. The specimen was PBMCs from blood, collected 4 to 6 days after vaccination. The CDR3 nucleotides read TGCGCCAGCAGCTTGGGGGGTACTTTGGGCACTGAAGCTTTCTTT. This encodes CASSLGGTLGTEAFF. The full variable domain, completed using reference TRBV5-1 and TRBJ1-1, is KAGVTQTPRYLIKTRGQQVTLSCSPISGHRSVSWYQQTPGQGLQFLFEYFSETQRNKGNFPGRFSGRQFSNSRSEMNVSTLELGDSALYLCASSLGGTLGTEAFFGQGTRLTVV.